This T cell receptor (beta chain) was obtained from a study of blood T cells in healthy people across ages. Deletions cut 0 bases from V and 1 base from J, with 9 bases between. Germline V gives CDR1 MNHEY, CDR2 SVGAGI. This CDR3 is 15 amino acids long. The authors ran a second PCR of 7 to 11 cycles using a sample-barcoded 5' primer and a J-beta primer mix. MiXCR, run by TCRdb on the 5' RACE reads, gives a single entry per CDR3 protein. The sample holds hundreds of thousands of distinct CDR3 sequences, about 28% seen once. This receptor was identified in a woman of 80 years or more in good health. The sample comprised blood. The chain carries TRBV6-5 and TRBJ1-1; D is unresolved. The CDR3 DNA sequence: TGTGCCAGCAGTTACTCGATTAGAGGGAACACTGAAGCTTTCTTT. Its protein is CASSYSIRGNTEAFF.